This TCR beta chain stems from a study of PD-1 blockade in classical Hodgkin lymphoma. Study-level background: Treatment was intravenous nivolumab, 3 mg/kg every 2 weeks, until progression. Findings and limits, study-wide: Reported findings placed baseline TCR diversity lower in newly diagnosed patients (compared with healthy donors). CD4+ TCR diversity climbed significantly by C4D1, unlike CD8+ TCR diversity. Newly diagnosed patients and complete responders had comparable diversity at baseline.

Comments on this clone: Its specificity is unknown.

Data came from immunoSEQ multiplex PCR; TCRdb stores just in-frame clones and leaves some out. The sample records some 7,800 clones, about 77% being singletons. Time point indicated: cycle 4 day 1 (C4D1), after 5 to 7 weeks of nivolumab. Every single patient, without exception, relapsed after autologous stem cell transplantation, and brentuximab vedotin exposure varied. The investigators isolated CD8+ T cells from thawed PBMCs using magnetic negative selection. Sequences were derived from CD8+ T cells from blood, sampled before the fourth cycle of nivolumab. The sequence derives from a human donor with classical Hodgkin lymphoma.

The CDR3 sequence is CASSATGGRDEAFF. The CDR3 DNA reads as TGTGCCAGCAGCGCAACAGGGGGCCGGGATGAAGCTTTCTTT. The V call is TRBV5-8, the J call TRBJ1-1; 9 bases are a match to TRBD1. The junction had 8 bases not matched to a gene; V was cut back by 4 bases and J by 7 bases. The CDR3 has 14 amino acids. From germline, CDR1 is SGHTS and CDR2 YDEGEE.